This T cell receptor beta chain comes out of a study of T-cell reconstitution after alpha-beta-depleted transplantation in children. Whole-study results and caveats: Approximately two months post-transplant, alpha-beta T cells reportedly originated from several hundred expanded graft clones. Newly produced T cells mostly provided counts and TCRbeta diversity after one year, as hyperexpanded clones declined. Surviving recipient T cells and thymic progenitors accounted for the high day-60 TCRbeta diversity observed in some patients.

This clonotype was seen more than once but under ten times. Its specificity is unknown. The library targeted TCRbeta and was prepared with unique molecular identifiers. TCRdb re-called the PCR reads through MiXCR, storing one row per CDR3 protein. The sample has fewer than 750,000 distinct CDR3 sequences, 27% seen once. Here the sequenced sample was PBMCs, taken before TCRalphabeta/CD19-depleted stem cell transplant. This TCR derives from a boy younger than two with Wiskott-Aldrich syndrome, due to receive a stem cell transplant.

The CDR3, as DNA: TGTGCCAGCAGTTTAACCCCTCCTGGGTCACCCCTCCACTTT. It yields the protein CASSLTPPGSPLHF. The rearrangement uses TRBV27 and TRBJ1-6; unclear D gene. The V gene's germline CDR1 is MNHEY and CDR2 SMNVEV (reference sequence). With 2 bases removed from V and 10 bases from J, the gap between germline ends came to 12 bases. CDR3 size: 14 residues.